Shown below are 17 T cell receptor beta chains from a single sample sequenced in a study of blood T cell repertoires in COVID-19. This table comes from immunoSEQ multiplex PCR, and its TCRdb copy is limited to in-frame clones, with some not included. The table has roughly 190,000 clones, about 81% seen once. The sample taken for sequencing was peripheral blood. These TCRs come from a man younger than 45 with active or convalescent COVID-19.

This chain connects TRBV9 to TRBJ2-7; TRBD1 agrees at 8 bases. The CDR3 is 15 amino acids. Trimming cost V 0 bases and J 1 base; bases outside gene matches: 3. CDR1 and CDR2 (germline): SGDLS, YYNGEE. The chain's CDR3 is CASSVARDRSYEQYV. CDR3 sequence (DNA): TGTGCCAGCAGCGTAGCGAGGGACAGGTCCTACGAGCAGTACGTC.

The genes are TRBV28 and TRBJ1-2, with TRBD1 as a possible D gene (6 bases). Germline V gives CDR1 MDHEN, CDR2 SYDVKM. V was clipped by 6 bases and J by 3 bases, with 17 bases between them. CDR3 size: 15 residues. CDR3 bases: TGTGCCAGCAGGCCTGGAGGACAGTCGGACTATGGCTACACCTTC. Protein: CASRPGGQSDYGYTF.

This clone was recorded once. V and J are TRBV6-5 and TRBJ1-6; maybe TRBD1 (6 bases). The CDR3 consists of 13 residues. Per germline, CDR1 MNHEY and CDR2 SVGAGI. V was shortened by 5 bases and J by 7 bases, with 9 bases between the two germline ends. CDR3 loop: CASSLTGNSPLHF. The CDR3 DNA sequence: TGTGCCAGCAGTCTCACAGGGAATTCACCCCTCCACTTT.

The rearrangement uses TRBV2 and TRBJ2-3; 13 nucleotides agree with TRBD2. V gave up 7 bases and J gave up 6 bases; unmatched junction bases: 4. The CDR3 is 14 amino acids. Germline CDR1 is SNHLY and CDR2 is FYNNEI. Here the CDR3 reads CASKATSGGDTQYF. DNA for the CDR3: TGTGCCAGCAAAGCGACTAGCGGGGGGGATACGCAGTATTTT. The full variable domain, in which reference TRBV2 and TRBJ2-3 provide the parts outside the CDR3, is EPEVTQTPSHQVTQMGQEVILRCVPISNHLYFYWYRQILGQKVEFLVSFYNNEISEKSEIFDDQFSVERPDGSNFTLKIRSTKLEDSAMYFCASKATSGGDTQYFGPGTRLTVL.

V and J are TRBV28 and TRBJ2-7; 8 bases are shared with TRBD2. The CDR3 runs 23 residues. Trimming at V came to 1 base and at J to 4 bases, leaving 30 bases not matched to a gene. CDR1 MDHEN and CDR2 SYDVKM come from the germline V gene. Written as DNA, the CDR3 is TGTGCCAGCAGTTTATCGTCTTTGGGTCCCCCGCCTCCTACCCAAGGACTAGCTTACGAGCAGTACGTC. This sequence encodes CASSLSSLGPPPPTQGLAYEQYV.

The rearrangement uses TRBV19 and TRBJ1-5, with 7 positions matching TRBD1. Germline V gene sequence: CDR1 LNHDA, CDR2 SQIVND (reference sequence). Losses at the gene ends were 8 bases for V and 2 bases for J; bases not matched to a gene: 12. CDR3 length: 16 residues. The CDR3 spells CASLRQGNLGNQPQHF. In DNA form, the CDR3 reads TGTGCCAGTCTTCGACAGGGAAATTTGGGCAATCAGCCCCAGCATTTT.

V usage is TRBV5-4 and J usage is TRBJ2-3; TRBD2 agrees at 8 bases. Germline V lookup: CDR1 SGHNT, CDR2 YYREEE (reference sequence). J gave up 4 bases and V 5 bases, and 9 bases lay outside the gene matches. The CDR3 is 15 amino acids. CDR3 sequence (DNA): TGTGCCAGCAGACCTGGTGGACTAGCCCCAGATACGCAGTATTTT. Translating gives CASRPGGLAPDTQYF.

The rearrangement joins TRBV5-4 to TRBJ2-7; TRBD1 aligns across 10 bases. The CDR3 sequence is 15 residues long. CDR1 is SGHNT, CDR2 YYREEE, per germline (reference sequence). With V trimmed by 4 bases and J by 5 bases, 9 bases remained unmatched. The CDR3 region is CASSPGRDRGHEQYF. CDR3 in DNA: TGTGCCAGCAGCCCCGGCCGGGACAGGGGACACGAGCAGTACTTC.

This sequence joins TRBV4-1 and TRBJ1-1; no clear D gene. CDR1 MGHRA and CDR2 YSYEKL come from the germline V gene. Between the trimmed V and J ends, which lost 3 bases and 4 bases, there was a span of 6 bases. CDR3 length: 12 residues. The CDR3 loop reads CASSHTGTEAFF. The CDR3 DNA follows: TGCGCCAGCAGCCACACGGGCACTGAAGCTTTCTTT.

The CDR3 DNA reads TGTGCCAGCAGCTTGGACCAGGGGACCGGGGAGCTGTTTTTT. Encoded protein: CASSLDQGTGELFF. The chain couples TRBV7-2 to TRBJ2-2; weak D call: TRBD1 (6 bases). CDR1 and CDR2 (germline): SGHTA, FQGNSA. The CDR3 runs 14 residues. V was shortened by 3 bases and J by 5 bases, with 10 bases between the two germline ends. The complete variable domain, with remaining parts taken from reference TRBV7-2 and TRBJ2-2, reads GAGVSQSPSNKVTEKGKDVELRCDPISGHTALYWYRQSLGQGLEFLIYFQGNSAPDKSGLPSDRFSAERTGGSVSTLTIQRTQQEDSAVYLCASSLDQGTGELFFGEGSRLTVL.

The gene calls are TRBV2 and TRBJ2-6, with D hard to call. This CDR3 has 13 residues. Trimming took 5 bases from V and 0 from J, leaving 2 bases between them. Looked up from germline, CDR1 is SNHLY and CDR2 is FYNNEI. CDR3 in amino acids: CASSRSGANVLTF. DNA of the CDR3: TGTGCCAGCAGTCGCTCTGGGGCCAACGTCCTGACTTTC.

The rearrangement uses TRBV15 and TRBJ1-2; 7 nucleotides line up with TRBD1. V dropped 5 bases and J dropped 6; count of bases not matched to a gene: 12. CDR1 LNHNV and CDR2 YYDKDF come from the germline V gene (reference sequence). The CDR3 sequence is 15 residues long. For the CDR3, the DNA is TGTGCCACCAGCGGGCGACAGGGAAAGTATGATGGCTACACCTTC. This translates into CATSGRQGKYDGYTF.

CDR3 amino acids: CASSRRDSPAGELFF. CDR3 bases: TGTGCCAGCAGCCGCCGGGACTCCCCCGCCGGGGAGCTGTTTTTT. The V and J genes are TRBV5-4 and TRBJ2-2; the D gene is possibly TRBD2 (6 bases). Germline lookup yields CDR1 SGHNT and CDR2 YYREEE (reference sequence). The length of the CDR3 is 15 residues. V was trimmed by 4 bases and J by 6 bases, leaving 16 bases between them.

CDR3 amino acids: CASSLSGGIQYF. The DNA for the CDR3 is TGTGCCAGCAGCTTATCGGGTGGCATTCAGTACTTC. The chain joins TRBV7-2 to TRBJ2-4; D unclear. This CDR3 is built from 12 residues. Germline V gene lookup returns CDR1 SGHTA and CDR2 FQGNSA. Trimming pared 2 bases from V and 9 bases from J, leaving 8 bases between.

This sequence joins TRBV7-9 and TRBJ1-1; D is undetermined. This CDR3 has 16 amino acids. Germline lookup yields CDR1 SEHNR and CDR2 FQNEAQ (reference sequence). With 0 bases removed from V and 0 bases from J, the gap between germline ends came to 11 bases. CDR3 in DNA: TGTGCCAGCAGCTTAGCGACATGGTACGTGAACACTGAAGCTTTCTTT. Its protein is CASSLATWYVNTEAFF.

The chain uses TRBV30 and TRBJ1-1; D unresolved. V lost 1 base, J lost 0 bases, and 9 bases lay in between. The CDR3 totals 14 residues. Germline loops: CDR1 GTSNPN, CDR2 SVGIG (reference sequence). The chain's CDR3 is CAWSANSLNTEAFF. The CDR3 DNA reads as TGTGCCTGGAGTGCCAACAGCTTGAACACTGAAGCTTTCTTT.

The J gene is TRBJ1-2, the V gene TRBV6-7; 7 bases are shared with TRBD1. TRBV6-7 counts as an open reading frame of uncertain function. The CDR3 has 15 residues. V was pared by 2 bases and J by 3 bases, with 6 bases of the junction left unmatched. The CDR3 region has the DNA TGTGCCAGCAGTTACGCCGGACAGGTAGACTATGGCTACACCTTC. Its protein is CASSYAGQVDYGYTF.